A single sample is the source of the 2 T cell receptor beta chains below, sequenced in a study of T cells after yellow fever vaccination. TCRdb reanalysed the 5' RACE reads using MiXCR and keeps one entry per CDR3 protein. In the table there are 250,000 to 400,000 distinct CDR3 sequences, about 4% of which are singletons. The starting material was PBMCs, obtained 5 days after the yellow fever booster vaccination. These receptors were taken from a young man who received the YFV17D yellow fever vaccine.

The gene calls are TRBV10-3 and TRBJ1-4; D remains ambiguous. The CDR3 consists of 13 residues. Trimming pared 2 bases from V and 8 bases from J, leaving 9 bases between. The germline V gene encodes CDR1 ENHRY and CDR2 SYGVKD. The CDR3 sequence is CAISEKVGEKLFF. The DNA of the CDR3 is TGTGCCATCAGTGAGAAGGTTGGGGAAAAACTGTTTTTT.

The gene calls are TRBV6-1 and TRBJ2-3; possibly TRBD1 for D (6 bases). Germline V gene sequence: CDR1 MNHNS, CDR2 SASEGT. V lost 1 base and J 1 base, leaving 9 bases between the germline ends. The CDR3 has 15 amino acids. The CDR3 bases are TGTGCCAGCAGTGAAGGCAACAGGGGCACAGATACGCAGTATTTT. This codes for CASSEGNRGTDTQYF.